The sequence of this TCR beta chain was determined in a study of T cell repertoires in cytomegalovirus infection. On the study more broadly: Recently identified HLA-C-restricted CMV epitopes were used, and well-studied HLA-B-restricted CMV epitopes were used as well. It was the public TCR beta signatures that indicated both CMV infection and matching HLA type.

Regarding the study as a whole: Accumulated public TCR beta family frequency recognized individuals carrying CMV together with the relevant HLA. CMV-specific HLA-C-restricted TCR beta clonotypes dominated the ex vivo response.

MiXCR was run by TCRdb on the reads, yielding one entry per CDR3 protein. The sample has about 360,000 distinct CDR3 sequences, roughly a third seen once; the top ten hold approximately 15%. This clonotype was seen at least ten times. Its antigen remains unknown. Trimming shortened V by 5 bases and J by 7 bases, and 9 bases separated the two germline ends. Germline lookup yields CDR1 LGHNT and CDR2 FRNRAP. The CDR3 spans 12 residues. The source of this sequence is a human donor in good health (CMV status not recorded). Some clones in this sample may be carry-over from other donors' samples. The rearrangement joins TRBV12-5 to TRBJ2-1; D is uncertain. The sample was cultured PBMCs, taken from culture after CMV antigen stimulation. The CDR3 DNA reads TGTGCTAGTGGTGGTGTCGGTAATGAGCAGTTCTTC. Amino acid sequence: CASGGVGNEQFF.